The 20 T cell receptor beta chains presented below share a single source sample, sequenced in a study of shared clonotypes between healthy human individuals. Clones were sequenced by immunoSEQ multiplex PCR, and TCRdb holds only the in-frame ones, with some missing. The sample lists around 1.9 million clones; approximately 94% were seen once. As defined, naive CD8 cells were CD45RO-negative and positively selected for CCR7, with terminally differentiated effector memory CD45RA+ cells excluded. Specimen: naive CD8+ T cells from PBMCs. These receptors were obtained from a man aged 18 to 35 in good health. Some clones in this sample may be carry-over from other donors' samples.

The J gene is TRBJ1-1, the V gene TRBV19; 7 nucleotides match TRBD1. The CDR3 spans 17 residues. Trimming cost V 6 bases and J 2 bases; bases outside gene matches: 15. The germline V gene encodes CDR1 LNHDA and CDR2 SQIVND (reference sequence). The CDR3 reads CASSRLGLTGVNTEAFF. CDR3 sequence (DNA): TGTGCCAGTAGCCGCCTTGGCCTAACAGGGGTCAACACTGAAGCTTTCTTT.

This rearrangement joins TRBV7-9 to TRBJ2-7; D may be TRBD2 (6 bases). Germline values: CDR1 SEHNR, CDR2 FQNEAQ (reference sequence). Trimming left V 10 bases short and J 7 bases short, with 20 bases between. This CDR3 spans 13 amino acids. The CDR3 loop is CATSAGGPEEQYF. The CDR3 bases are TGTGCCACCTCGGCAGGAGGGCCGGAGGAGCAGTACTTC.

CDR3 loop: CASSRVAVLEQFF. The DNA of the CDR3 is TGTGCCAGCAGCCGAGTCGCTGTCCTGGAGCAGTTCTTC. This chain links TRBV11-2 with TRBJ2-1; D gene unclear. V was trimmed by 5 bases and J by 10 bases, leaving 15 bases between them. Germline V gives CDR1 SGHAT, CDR2 FQNNGV. This CDR3 spans 13 amino acids. Based on the CDR3 plus reference TRBV11-2 and TRBJ2-1, the full variable domain is EAGVAQSPRYKIIEKRQSVAFWCNPISGHATLYWYQQILGQGPKLLIQFQNNGVVDDSQLPKDRFSAERLKGVDSTLKIQPAKLEDSAVYLCASSRVAVLEQFFGPGTRLTVL.

This chain links TRBV6-1 with TRBJ2-7, with TRBD1 as a possible D gene (6 bases). Trimming shortened V by 10 bases and J by 5 bases, and 18 bases separated the two germline ends. The CDR3 is made up of 13 amino acids. CDR1 MNHNS and CDR2 SASEGT come from the germline V gene. The CDR3 sequence is CATSTGRVDEQYF. The CDR3, as DNA: TGTGCCACCTCGACAGGCCGCGTCGACGAGCAGTACTTC.

V gene TRBV27 combines with J gene TRBJ2-3; D is possibly TRBD2 (6 bases). The CDR3 runs to 14 residues. V was clipped by 4 bases and J by 5 bases, with 13 bases between them. Germline loops: CDR1 MNHEY, CDR2 SMNVEV (reference sequence). The CDR3 loop reads CASSSRLGIDTQYF. The CDR3 DNA reads TGTGCCAGCAGTTCACGACTAGGAATAGATACGCAGTATTTT.

On this clone: Different DNA sequences within this sample yield the same CDR3. This chain links TRBV27 with TRBJ1-1; D is possibly TRBD1 (5 bases). This CDR3 contains 14 residues. Trimming shortened V by 3 bases and J by 1 base, and 9 bases separated the two germline ends. Germline V gene sequence: CDR1 MNHEY, CDR2 SMNVEV (reference sequence). CDR3 loop: CASSFGTGNTEAFF. Here the CDR3 DNA reads TGTGCCAGCAGTTTTGGAACAGGGAACACTGAAGCTTTCTTT.

J is TRBJ1-2 and V is TRBV29-1; D gene unclear. Trimming removed 6 bases from V and 5 bases from J, with 16 bases in between. Germline-derived CDR1 and CDR2 are SQVTM and ANQGSEA. There are 13 residues in the CDR3. CDR3 coding DNA: TGCAGCGTCCCCGACCCGGGTTGGTATGGCTACACCTTC. Translation gives CSVPDPGWYGYTF.

The V call is TRBV11-1, the J call TRBJ2-1; D unclear. CDR1 and CDR2 from the germline V gene are SGHAT and FQDESV (reference sequence). The CDR3 extends over 15 amino acids. Trimming took 1 base from V and 4 from J, leaving 11 bases between them. The CDR3 DNA reads TGTGCCAGCAGCTTAGGGTCAGATGAATACAATGAGCAGTTCTTC. It codes for CASSLGSDEYNEQFF.

The rearrangement links TRBV2 to TRBJ2-3; D is ambiguous. V shed 3 bases and J shed 1 base, with 8 bases lying between them. The germline V gene has CDR1 SNHLY and CDR2 FYNNEI. The length of the CDR3 is 14 residues. CDR3 residues: CASSEWSGTDTQYF. In DNA, the CDR3 is TGTGCCAGCAGTGAGTGGTCCGGCACAGATACGCAGTATTTT.

The chain is built from TRBV11-2 and TRBJ2-4; TRBD1 matches at 11 bases. From germline, CDR1 is SGHAT and CDR2 FQNNGV. V lost 2 bases to trimming and J lost 4 bases; unmatched junction nucleotides: 4. The CDR3 consists of 16 residues. The CDR3 nucleotides read TGTGCCAGCAGCTTATACCGGGACAGGGGGAAAAACATTCAGTACTTC. Protein product: CASSLYRDRGKNIQYF.

This clone was seen only once. The chain joins TRBV5-6 to TRBJ2-1; D is unresolved. Trimming removed 2 bases from V and 6 bases from J, with 9 bases in between. The CDR3 sequence is 13 residues long. Germline assignment: CDR1 SGHDT and CDR2 YYEEEE. CDR3 nucleotide sequence: TGTGCCAGCAGCTTTTCTGATCCCAATGAGCAGTTCTTC. Translated, it gives CASSFSDPNEQFF.

The V call is TRBV11-2, the J call TRBJ2-1; D is undetermined. The CDR3 spans 13 residues. Trimming took 5 bases from V and 9 from J, leaving 14 bases between them. Germline CDR1 SGHAT, CDR2 FQNNGV. As DNA, the CDR3 is TGTGCCAGCAGCCAGATAGTGGCTAGTGAGCAGTTCTTC. Translation: CASSQIVASEQFF.

The chain has TRBV4-3 and TRBJ2-1; maybe TRBD2 (6 bases). Per germline, CDR1 LGHNA and CDR2 YSLEER. The CDR3 contains 16 residues. With 0 bases removed from V and 10 bases from J, the gap between germline ends came to 19 bases. CDR3 in amino acids: CASSQDFPGLLDEQFF. The CDR3 coding sequence is TGCGCCAGCAGCCAAGATTTCCCGGGACTTTTGGACGAGCAGTTCTTC.

The chain links TRBV11-2 to TRBJ2-2; D is unclear. Germline V lookup: CDR1 SGHAT, CDR2 FQNNGV. The V end lost 5 bases, the J end lost 8 bases, and 6 bases lay between the germline ends. This CDR3 is built from 11 residues. The CDR3 DNA reads TGTGCCAGCAGCACAAAGGGGGAGCTGTTTTTT. Residues: CASSTKGELFF.

The rearrangement joins TRBV7-3 to TRBJ2-1, with 9 bases lining up with TRBD1. The junction had 10 bases not matched to a gene; V was cut back by 5 bases and J by 8 bases. Germline values: CDR1 SGHTA, CDR2 FQGTGA. The CDR3 contains 15 residues. The CDR3 reads CASSPVRQGVHEQFF. The CDR3 nucleotides are TGTGCCAGCAGCCCCGTCAGACAGGGGGTCCATGAGCAGTTCTTC.

Remarks on this clone: Other DNA variants within this sample encode the same CDR3. The J gene is TRBJ2-7, the V gene TRBV4-2; weak D call: TRBD1 (5 bases). The ends were cut back, 1 base at V and 2 bases at J, with 12 bases in the middle. Germline-derived CDR1 and CDR2 are LGHNA and YNFKEQ. The CDR3 has 15 amino acids. CDR3 in DNA: TGTGCCAGCAGCCAAGCGAGTGGCAGGGCCTACGAGCAGTACTTC. It is translated as CASSQASGRAYEQYF.

The chain uses TRBV28 and TRBJ2-1; tentative D call: TRBD1 (5 bases). The CDR3 contains 14 residues. The germline gives CDR1 MDHEN, CDR2 SYDVKM. Trimming pared 7 bases from V and 0 bases from J, leaving 10 bases between. CDR3 loop: CASIKGSSYNEQFF. The DNA of the CDR3 is TGTGCCAGCATTAAGGGGTCCTCCTACAATGAGCAGTTCTTC. The complete variable domain, with remaining parts taken from reference TRBV28 and TRBJ2-1, reads DVKVTQSSRYLVKRTGEKVFLECVQDMDHENMFWYRQDPGLGLRLIYFSYDVKMKEKGDIPEGYSVSREKKERFSLILESASTNQTSMYLCASIKGSSYNEQFFGPGTRLTVL.

The rearrangement joins TRBV6-1 to TRBJ2-3; D ambiguous. Trimming took off 0 bases at V and 1 base at J, with 11 bases between the two ends. In germline, CDR1 is MNHNS, CDR2 SASEGT. This CDR3 is 16 amino acids long. CDR3 residues: CASSEAHRWGTDTQYF. CDR3 bases: TGTGCCAGCAGTGAAGCGCATAGATGGGGCACAGATACGCAGTATTTT.

The V gene is TRBV7-9, the J gene TRBJ2-7; D remains unclear. V was clipped by 5 bases and J by 3 bases, with 14 bases between them. CDR3 size: 14 residues. Germline V gene sequence: CDR1 SEHNR, CDR2 FQNEAQ (reference sequence). This CDR3 reads CASSPSSRYYEQYF. CDR3 bases: TGTGCCAGCAGCCCCAGTTCTAGATACTACGAGCAGTACTTC.

Of note for this clone: At the DNA level, this CDR3 is encoded by other sequences in the same sample as well. The chain carries TRBV19 and TRBJ2-7, with D perhaps matching TRBD1 (6 bases). The CDR3 covers 13 residues. The germline V gene encodes CDR1 LNHDA and CDR2 SQIVND (reference sequence). The V end lost 5 bases, the J end lost 3 bases, and 11 bases lay between the germline ends. DNA for the CDR3: TGTGCCAGTAGTTCGACAGGATACTACGAGCAGTACTTC. Translated, it gives CASSSTGYYEQYF.